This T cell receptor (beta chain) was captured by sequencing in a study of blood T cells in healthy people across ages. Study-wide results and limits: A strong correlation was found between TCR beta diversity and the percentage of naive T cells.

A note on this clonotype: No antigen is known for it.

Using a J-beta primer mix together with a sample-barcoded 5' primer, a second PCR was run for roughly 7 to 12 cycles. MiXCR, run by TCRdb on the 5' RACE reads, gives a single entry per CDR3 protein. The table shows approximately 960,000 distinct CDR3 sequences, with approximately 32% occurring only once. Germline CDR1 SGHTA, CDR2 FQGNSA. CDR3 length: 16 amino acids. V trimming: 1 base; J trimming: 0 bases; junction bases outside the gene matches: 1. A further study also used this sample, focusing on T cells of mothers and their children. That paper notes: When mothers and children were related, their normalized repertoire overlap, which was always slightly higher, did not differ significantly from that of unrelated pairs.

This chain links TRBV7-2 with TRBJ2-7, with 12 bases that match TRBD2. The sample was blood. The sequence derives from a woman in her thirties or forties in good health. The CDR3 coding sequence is TGTGCCAGCAGCTTAGAACTAGCGGGGGGCTCCTACGAGCAGTACTTC. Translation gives CASSLELAGGSYEQYF. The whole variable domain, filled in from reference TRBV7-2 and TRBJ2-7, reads GAGVSQSPSNKVTEKGKDVELRCDPISGHTALYWYRQSLGQGLEFLIYFQGNSAPDKSGLPSDRFSAERTGGSVSTLTIQRTQQEDSAVYLCASSLELAGGSYEQYFGPGTRLTVT.